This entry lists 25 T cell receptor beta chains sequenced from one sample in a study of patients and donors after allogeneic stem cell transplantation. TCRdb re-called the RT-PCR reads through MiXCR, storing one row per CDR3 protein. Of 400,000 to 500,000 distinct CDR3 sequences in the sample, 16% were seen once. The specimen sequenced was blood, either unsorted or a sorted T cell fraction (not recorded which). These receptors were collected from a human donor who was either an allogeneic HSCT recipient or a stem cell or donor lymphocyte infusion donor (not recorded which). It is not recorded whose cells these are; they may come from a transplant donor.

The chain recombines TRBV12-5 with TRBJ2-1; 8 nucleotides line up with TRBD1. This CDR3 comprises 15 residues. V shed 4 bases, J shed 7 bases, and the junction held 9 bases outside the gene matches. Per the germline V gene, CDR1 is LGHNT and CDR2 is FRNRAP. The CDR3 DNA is TGTGCTAGTGGTTCCTCGACAGGGGCAGTGAATGAGCAGTTCTTC. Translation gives CASGSSTGAVNEQFF.

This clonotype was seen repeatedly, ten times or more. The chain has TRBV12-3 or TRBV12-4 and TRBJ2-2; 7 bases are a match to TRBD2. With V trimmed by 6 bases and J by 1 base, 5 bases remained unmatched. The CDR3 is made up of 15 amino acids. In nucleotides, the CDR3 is TGTGCCAGCAGCCAGAGCGGGGAGAACACCGGGGAGCTGTTTTTT. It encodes CASSQSGENTGELFF.

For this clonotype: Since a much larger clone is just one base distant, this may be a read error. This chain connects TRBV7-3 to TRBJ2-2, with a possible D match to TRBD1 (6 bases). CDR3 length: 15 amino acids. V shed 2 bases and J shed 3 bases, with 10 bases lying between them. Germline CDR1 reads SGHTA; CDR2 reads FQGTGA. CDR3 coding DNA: TGTGCCAGCAGCTTAGGTGCAGGGGACACCGGGGAGCTGTTTTTT. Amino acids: CASSLGAGDTGELFF. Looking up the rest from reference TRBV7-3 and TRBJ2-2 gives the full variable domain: GAGVSQTPSNKVTEKGKYVELRCDPISGHTALYWYRQSLGQGPEFLIYFQGTGAADDSGLPNDRFFAVRPEGSVSTLKIQRTERGDSAVYLCASSLGAGDTGELFFGEGSRLTVL.

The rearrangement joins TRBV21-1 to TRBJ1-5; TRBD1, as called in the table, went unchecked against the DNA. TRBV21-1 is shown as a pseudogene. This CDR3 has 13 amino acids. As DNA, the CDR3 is TGTGCCAGCAGCACTAGACAGAATCAGCCCCAGCATTTT. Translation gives CASSTRQNQPQHF.

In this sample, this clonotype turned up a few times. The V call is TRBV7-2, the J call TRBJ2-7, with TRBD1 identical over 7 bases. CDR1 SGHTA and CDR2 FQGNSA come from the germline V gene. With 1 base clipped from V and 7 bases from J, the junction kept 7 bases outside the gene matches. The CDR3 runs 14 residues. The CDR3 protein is CASSLDPDRAEQYF. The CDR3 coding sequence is TGTGCCAGCAGCTTAGACCCCGACAGGGCTGAGCAGTACTTC.

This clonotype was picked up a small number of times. The DNA for the CDR3 is TGCAGCGTTGAGCCGGGACTAGCGGGGACAGATACGCAGTATTTT. It translates to CSVEPGLAGTDTQYF. The gene calls are TRBV29-1 and TRBJ2-3; 13 bases match TRBD2. CDR1 and CDR2 from the germline V gene are SQVTM and ANQGSEA. The length of the CDR3 is 15 residues. V gave up 3 bases and J gave up 3 bases; unmatched junction bases: 3.

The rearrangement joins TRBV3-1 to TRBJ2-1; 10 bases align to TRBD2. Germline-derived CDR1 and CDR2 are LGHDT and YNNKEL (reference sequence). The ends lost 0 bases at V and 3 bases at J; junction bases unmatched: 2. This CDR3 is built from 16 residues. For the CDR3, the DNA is TGTGCCAGCAGCCAAGACAGGACTAGCGGCTACAATGAGCAGTTCTTC. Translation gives CASSQDRTSGYNEQFF.

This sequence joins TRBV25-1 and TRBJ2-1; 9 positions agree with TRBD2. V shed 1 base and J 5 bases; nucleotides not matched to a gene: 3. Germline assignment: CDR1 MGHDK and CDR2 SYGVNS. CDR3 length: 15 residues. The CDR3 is CASSESRTSDNEQFF. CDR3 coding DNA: TGTGCCAGCAGTGAATCACGGACTAGCGACAATGAGCAGTTCTTC.

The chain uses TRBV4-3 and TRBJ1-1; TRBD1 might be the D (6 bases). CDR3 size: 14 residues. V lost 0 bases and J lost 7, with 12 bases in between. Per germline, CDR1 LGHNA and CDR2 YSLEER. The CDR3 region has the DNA TGCGCCAGCAGCCAAGACGCAGGGGTAAATGAAGCTTTCTTT. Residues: CASSQDAGVNEAFF.

The chain's CDR3 is CASQPLSSGNTIYF. CDR3 bases: TGCGCCAGCCAACCGCTGAGCTCTGGAAACACCATATATTTT. This chain uses TRBV5-1 with TRBJ1-3, with unresolved D. The ends were cut back, 7 bases at V and 0 bases at J, with 11 bases in the middle. The CDR3 has 14 residues. The germline V gene has CDR1 SGHRS and CDR2 YFSETQ.

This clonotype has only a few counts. Written as DNA, the CDR3 is TGTGCCAGCAGCTTCAGGGGAGTGAGGTTCGATGAGCAGTTCTTC. It codes for CASSFRGVRFDEQFF. The chain uses TRBV13 and TRBJ2-1, with D maybe TRBD1 (6 bases). Germline CDR1 PRHDT, CDR2 FYEKMQ (reference sequence). The CDR3 is 15 residues long. With 3 bases removed from V and 8 bases from J, the gap between germline ends came to 17 bases.

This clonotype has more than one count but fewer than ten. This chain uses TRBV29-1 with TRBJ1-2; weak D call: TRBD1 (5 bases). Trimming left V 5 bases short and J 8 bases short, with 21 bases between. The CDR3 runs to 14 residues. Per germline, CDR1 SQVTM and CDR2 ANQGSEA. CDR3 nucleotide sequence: TGCAGCGTTCGATTATTGGGGCAGGGTCCCGGCTACACCTTC. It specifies CSVRLLGQGPGYTF. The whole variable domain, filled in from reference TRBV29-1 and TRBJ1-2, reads SAVISQKPSRDICQRGTSLTIQCQVDSQVTMMFWYRQQPGQSLTLIATANQGSEATYESGFVIDKFPISRPNLTFSTLTVSNMSPEDSSIYLCSVRLLGQGPGYTFGSGTRLTVV.

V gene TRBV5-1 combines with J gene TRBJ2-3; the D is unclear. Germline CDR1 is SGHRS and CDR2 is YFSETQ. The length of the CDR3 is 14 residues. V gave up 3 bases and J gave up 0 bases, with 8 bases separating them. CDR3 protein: CASSSQSSTDTQYF. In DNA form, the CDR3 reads TGCGCCAGCAGCTCACAGTCTAGCACAGATACGCAGTATTTT.

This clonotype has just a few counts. CDR3 protein: CASSVGASGTRGTDTQYF. The CDR3 region has the DNA TGTGCCAGCAGCGTAGGAGCCTCCGGGACTAGGGGCACAGATACGCAGTATTTT. The V gene is TRBV9, the J gene TRBJ2-3; 8 nucleotides line up with TRBD2. Trimming removed 0 bases from V and 1 base from J; junction bases left unmatched: 10. The length of the CDR3 is 18 residues. Germline V gene lookup returns CDR1 SGDLS and CDR2 YYNGEE.

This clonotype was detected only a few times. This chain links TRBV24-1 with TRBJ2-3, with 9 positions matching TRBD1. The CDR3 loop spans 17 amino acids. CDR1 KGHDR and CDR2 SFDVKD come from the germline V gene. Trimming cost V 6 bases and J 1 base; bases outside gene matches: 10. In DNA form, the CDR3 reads TGTGCCACCAGTAATTCCGGGACAGGGAAAGGCACAGATACGCAGTATTTT. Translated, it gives CATSNSGTGKGTDTQYF.

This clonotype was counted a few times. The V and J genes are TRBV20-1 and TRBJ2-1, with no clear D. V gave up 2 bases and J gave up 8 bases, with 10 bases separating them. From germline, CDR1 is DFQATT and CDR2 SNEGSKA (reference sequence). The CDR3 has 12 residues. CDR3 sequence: CSARPLVDEQFF. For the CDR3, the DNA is TGCAGTGCTAGACCTCTGGTAGATGAGCAGTTCTTC.

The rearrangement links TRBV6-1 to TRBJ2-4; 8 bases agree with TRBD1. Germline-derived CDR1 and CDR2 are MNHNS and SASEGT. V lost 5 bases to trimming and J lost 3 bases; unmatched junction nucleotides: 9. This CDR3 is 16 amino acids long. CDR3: CASSRSQGAGKNIQYF. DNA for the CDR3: TGTGCCAGCAGTCGTAGCCAGGGGGCCGGCAAAAACATTCAGTACTTC.

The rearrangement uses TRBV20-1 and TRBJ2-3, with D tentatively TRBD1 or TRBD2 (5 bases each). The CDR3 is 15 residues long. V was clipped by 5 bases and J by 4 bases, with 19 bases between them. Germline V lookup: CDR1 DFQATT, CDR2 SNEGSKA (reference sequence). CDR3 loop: CSARGPDMRSDTQYF. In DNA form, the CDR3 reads TGCAGTGCTCGGGGCCCGGATATGCGGTCAGATACGCAGTATTTT.

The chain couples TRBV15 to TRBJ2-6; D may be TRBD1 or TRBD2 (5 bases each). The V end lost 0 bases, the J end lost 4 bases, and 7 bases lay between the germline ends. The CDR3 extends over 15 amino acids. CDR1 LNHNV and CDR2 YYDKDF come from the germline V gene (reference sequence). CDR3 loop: CATSRDWGGANVLTF. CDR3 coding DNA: TGTGCCACCAGCAGAGATTGGGGGGGGGCCAACGTCCTGACTTTC.

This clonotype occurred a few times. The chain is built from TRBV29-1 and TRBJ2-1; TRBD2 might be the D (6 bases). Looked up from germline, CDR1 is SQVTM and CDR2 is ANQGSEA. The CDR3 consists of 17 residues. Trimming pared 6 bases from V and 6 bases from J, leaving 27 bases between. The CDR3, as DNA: TGCAGCGTATATGCCACGGCGGAGGGTCGTCCTTCCAATGAGCAGTTCTTC. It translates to CSVYATAEGRPSNEQFF.

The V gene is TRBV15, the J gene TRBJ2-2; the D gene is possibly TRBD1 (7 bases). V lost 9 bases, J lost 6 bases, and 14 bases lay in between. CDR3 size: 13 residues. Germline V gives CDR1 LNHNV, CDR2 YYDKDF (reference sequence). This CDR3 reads CATSQGEAGELFF. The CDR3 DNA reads TGTGCCACTAGTCAGGGGGAGGCCGGGGAGCTGTTTTTT.

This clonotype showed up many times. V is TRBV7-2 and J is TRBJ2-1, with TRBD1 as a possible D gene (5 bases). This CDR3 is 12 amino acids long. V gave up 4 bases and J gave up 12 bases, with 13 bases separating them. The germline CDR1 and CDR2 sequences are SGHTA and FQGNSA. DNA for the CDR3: TGTGCCAGCAGCTCCTCTCAGGGAACGCAGTTCTTC. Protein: CASSSSQGTQFF.

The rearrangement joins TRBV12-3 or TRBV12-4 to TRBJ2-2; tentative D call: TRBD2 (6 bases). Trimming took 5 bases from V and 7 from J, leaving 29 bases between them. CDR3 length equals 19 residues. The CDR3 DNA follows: TGTGCCAGCAGTCTACCCGGGCGGGGCCCTCCCCCTCCGGGCGGGGAGCTGTTTTTT. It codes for CASSLPGRGPPPPGGELFF.

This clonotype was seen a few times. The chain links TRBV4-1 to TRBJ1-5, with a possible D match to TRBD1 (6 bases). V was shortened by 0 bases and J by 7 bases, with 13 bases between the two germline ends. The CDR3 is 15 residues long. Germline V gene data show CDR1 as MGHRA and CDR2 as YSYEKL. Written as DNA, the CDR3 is TGCGCCAGCAGCCAAGACGGGGGGCATGGGCAGCCCCAGCATTTT. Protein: CASSQDGGHGQPQHF.

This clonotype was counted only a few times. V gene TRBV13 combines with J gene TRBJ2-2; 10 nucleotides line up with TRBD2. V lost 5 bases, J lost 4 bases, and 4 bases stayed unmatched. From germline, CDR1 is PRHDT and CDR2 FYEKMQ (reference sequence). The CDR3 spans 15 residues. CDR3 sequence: CASSPLAGGTGELFF. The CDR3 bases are TGTGCCAGCAGCCCTTTAGCGGGAGGCACCGGGGAGCTGTTTTTT.